The 18 T cell receptor beta chains below come from one sample, sequenced in a study of Graves' ophthalmopathy and Graves' hyperthyroidism. The TCR beta CDR3 regions underwent amplification from RNA transcripts. After a first-round RT-PCR with HTBI primers, a second-round multiplex PCR was run. MiXCR was run by TCRdb on the multiplex PCR reads, yielding one entry per CDR3 protein. The sample carries roughly 420,000 distinct CDR3 sequences, around 21% recorded once. The sequencing sample was made of peripheral blood. Receptor source: a woman aged 18-29 years with stable Graves' hyperthyroidism.

This clonotype has at least ten counts. The chain couples TRBV6-2 or TRBV6-3 to TRBJ2-2, with D perhaps matching TRBD2 (7 bases). This CDR3 region has 13 residues. Germline values: CDR1 MNHEY, CDR2 SVGEGT. Trimming removed 8 bases at V and 3 bases at J, with 10 bases between. The CDR3 coding sequence is TGTGCCAGCGGGGGGGCGGACACCGGGGAGCTGTTTTTT. This translates into CASGGADTGELFF.

This clonotype was picked up many times. This chain joins TRBV11-2 and TRBJ2-2; 11 nucleotides match TRBD2. Unmatched junction bases numbered 2, after V lost 5 bases and J lost 6 bases. The CDR3 totals 14 residues. Germline-derived CDR1 and CDR2 are SGHAT and FQNNGV. CDR3 sequence reads: CASSKGLAAGELFF. The CDR3, as DNA: TGTGCCAGCAGCAAGGGACTAGCGGCCGGGGAGCTGTTTTTT.

This clonotype has a count of ten or more. The rearrangement joins TRBV20-1 to TRBJ2-7; TRBD1 or TRBD2 may be the D gene (6 bases each). The CDR3 runs to 14 residues. Germline V gene sequence: CDR1 DFQATT, CDR2 SNEGSKA (reference sequence). Trimming took 5 bases from V and 3 from J, leaving 17 bases between them. The CDR3 DNA sequence: TGCAGTGCTCTCAGACAGGAGGGGATCTACGAGCAGTACTTC. Translation gives CSALRQEGIYEQYF.

This clonotype came up many times. This chain connects TRBV6-2 or TRBV6-3 to TRBJ2-7, with D possibly matching TRBD2 (5 bases). The germline V and J ends were trimmed by 1 base and 0 bases, with 22 bases remaining between them. This CDR3 contains 19 residues. The germline V gene has CDR1 MNHEY and CDR2 SVGEGT. The CDR3 spells CASSYLLEKLEPASYEQYF. CDR3 DNA: TGTGCCAGCAGTTACTTACTAGAAAAACTCGAACCCGCCTCCTACGAGCAGTACTTC.

This clonotype was picked up many times. The chain links TRBV6-1 to TRBJ1-1; maybe TRBD1 (6 bases). The germline CDR1 and CDR2 sequences are MNHNS and SASEGT. The V end was cut by 7 bases, the J end by 9 bases, with 12 bases between. The CDR3 totals 11 residues. Written as DNA, the CDR3 is TGTGCCAGCACGGGGGGCGGACAAGCTTTCTTT. It translates to CASTGGGQAFF.

J is TRBJ2-7 and V is TRBV12-3 or TRBV12-4; no clear D gene. Trimming removed 6 bases from V and 6 bases from J, with 15 bases in between. The CDR3 is 13 residues long. The CDR3 sequence is CASSLARLREQYF. CDR3 nucleotides: TGTGCCAGCAGCCTGGCTCGGCTACGCGAGCAGTACTTC.

This clonotype appeared a few times. The chain uses TRBV7-8 and TRBJ2-2, with a possible D match to TRBD2 (5 bases). Germline-derived CDR1 and CDR2 are SGHVS and FQNEAQ. The CDR3 is made up of 16 amino acids. Trimming removed 1 base from V and 4 bases from J, with 13 bases in between. CDR3 amino acids: CASSLVGGFGTGELFF. In DNA form, the CDR3 reads TGTGCCAGCAGCTTAGTTGGCGGGTTTGGCACCGGGGAGCTGTTTTTT.

This clonotype was recorded at least ten times. The CDR3 DNA reads as TGTGCCAGCATTGAAGGGGACTTAAACACTGAAGCTTTCTTT. Protein: CASIEGDLNTEAFF. The rearrangement uses TRBV12-3 or TRBV12-4 and TRBJ1-1; the D gene is possibly TRBD1 (5 bases). Deletions cut 7 bases from V and 2 bases from J, with 14 bases between. This CDR3 is built from 14 residues.

This clonotype was observed at least ten times. This chain uses TRBV28 with TRBJ2-5, with a possible D match to TRBD2 (6 bases). CDR3 length: 13 residues. In germline, CDR1 is MDHEN, CDR2 SYDVKM. V dropped 7 bases and J dropped 4 bases, with 13 bases sitting between them. CDR3 amino acids: CASMLSGTETQYF. The CDR3 DNA sequence: TGTGCCAGCATGCTTAGCGGAACAGAGACCCAGTACTTC. The variable domain in full, with the rest retrieved from reference TRBV28 and TRBJ2-5, is DVKVTQSSRYLVKRTGEKVFLECVQDMDHENMFWYRQDPGLGLRLIYFSYDVKMKEKGDIPEGYSVSREKKERFSLILESASTNQTSMYLCASMLSGTETQYFGPGTRLLVL.

To note about this clonotype: This CDR3 fails to terminate in the conserved phenylalanine or tryptophan, so it likely reflects a read error. The rearrangement joins TRBV7-9 to TRBJ1-5; D ambiguous. Germline CDR1 and CDR2: SEHNR and FQNEAQ (reference sequence). The CDR3 runs to 12 residues. This chain's CDR3 is CACSLGTQPQHV. The CDR3 nucleotides read TGTGCCTGCAGCTTAGGAACTCAGCCCCAGCATGTT.

This clonotype was counted between two and nine times. A much bigger clone sits one base away, suggesting this may be a read error. The chain employs TRBV4-2 and TRBJ2-2; D possibly corresponds to TRBD2 (6 bases). CDR3 length: 15 amino acids. Germline V gene lookup returns CDR1 LGHNA and CDR2 YNFKEQ. CDR3 nucleotide sequence: TGTGCCAGCAGTGCCAGACTAGATAGCCCCGGGGAGCTGTTGTTT. It is translated as CASSARLDSPGELLF.

There are many counts of this clonotype. The chain links TRBV28 to TRBJ2-7, with 7 bases fitting TRBD2. V lost 8 bases, J lost 2 bases, and 9 bases stayed unmatched. The germline CDR1 and CDR2 sequences are MDHEN and SYDVKM. The CDR3 loop spans 14 amino acids. CDR3 DNA sequence: TGTGCCAGCCGCCCGGCTAGCGGCACCTACGAGCAGTACTTC. Translating it yields CASRPASGTYEQYF.

This clonotype was seen ten or more times. The chain uses TRBV6-5 and TRBJ2-2; TRBD1 matches at 9 bases. The junction had 9 bases not matched to a gene; V was cut back by 2 bases and J by 8 bases. From germline, CDR1 is MNHEY and CDR2 SVGAGI. This CDR3 spans 16 amino acids. The CDR3 loop reads CASSYGGNRGLGELFF. CDR3 DNA sequence: TGTGCCAGCAGTTACGGGGGGAACAGGGGGCTAGGGGAGCTGTTTTTT.

The sample holds many counts of this clonotype. The CDR3 loop is CASSQGGMDRGRRAFF. CDR3 nucleotide sequence: TGTGCCAGCAGTCAGGGGGGCATGGACAGGGGAAGGCGAGCTTTCTTT. The chain couples TRBV28 to TRBJ1-1; 9 nucleotides agree with TRBD1. Germline lookup yields CDR1 MDHEN and CDR2 SYDVKM. The CDR3 length is 16 residues. V shed 5 bases, J shed 10 bases, and the junction held 17 bases outside the gene matches.

The V call is TRBV27, the J call TRBJ1-1; 10 bases align to TRBD1. The CDR3 spans 13 residues. Trimming took 3 bases from V and 11 from J; bases not matched to a gene: 6. CDR1 is MNHEY and CDR2 is SMNVEV in the germline V gene (reference sequence). The CDR3 here is CASSLATGGLAFF. In DNA, the CDR3 is TGTGCCAGCAGTTTGGCGACAGGGGGCCTGGCTTTCTTT.

This clonotype was seen many times. The V call is TRBV30, the J call TRBJ2-7; 10 bases are shared with TRBD2. The CDR3 extends over 14 amino acids. The V segment lost 2 bases and the J segment 6 bases; nucleotides outside the gene matches: 7. Per germline, CDR1 GTSNPN and CDR2 SVGIG (reference sequence). The DNA of the CDR3 is TGTGCCTGGAGTACAGGGGGACTAGCGACCGAGCAGTACTTC. It yields the protein CAWSTGGLATEQYF.

Remarks on this clonotype: This sequence may be a read error, since a much larger clone differs from it by one base. The chain uses TRBV9 and TRBJ2-5; TRBD2 matches 10 bases. Germline-derived CDR1 and CDR2 are SGDLS and YYNGEE. This CDR3 region has 14 residues. The CDR3: CASALTSGHEIQYF. CDR3 nucleotide sequence: TGTGCCAGCGCTTTGACTAGCGGGCATGAGATCCAGTACTTC.

Concerning this clonotype: This sequence may be a read error, since a much larger clone differs from it by one base. The J gene is TRBJ2-7, the V gene TRBV5-1; 11 nucleotides line up with TRBD2. The CDR3 extends over 15 amino acids. The germline V gene encodes CDR1 SGHRS and CDR2 YFSETQ. This CDR3 is CASSLTSGSINEQDF. The CDR3 DNA sequence: TGCGCCAGCAGCTTGACTAGCGGGAGTATCAACGAGCAGGACTTC.